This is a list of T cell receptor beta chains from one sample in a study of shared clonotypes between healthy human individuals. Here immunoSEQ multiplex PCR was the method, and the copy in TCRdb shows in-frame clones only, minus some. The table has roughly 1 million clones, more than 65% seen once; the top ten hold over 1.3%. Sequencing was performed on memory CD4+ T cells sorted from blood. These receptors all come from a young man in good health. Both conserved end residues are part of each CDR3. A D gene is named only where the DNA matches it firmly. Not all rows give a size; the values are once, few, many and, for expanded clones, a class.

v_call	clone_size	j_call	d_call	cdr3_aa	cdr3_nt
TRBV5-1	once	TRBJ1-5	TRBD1	CASSLVGGKQPQHF	TGCGCCAGCAGCTTGGTAGGGGGCAAGCAGCCCCAGCATTTT
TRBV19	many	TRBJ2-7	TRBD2	CASSIDSERGSYEQYF	TGTGCCAGTAGTATAGATAGTGAGCGGGGATCCTACGAGCAGTACTTC
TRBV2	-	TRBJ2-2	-	CASSEARAMNTGELFF	TGTGCCAGCAGTGAAGCCCGGGCCATGAACACCGGGGAGCTGTTTTTT
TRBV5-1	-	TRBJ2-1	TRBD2	CASKGRGTLRDEQFF	TGCGCCAGCAAGGGGCGGGGGACCTTAAGAGATGAGCAGTTCTTC
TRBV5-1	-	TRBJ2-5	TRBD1	CASSLMTGGNTETQYF	TGCGCCAGCAGCTTGATGACAGGGGGAAATACGGAGACCCAGTACTTC
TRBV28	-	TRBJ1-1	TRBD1	CASGGGNRGADAFF	TGTGCCAGCGGTGGGGGGAACAGGGGGGCGGACGCTTTCTTT
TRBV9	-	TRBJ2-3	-	CASTGGDPRADTQYF	TGTGCCAGCACTGGAGGGGACCCGAGGGCAGATACGCAGTATTTT
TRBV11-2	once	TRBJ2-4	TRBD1	CASSLDEVRGSKNIQYF	TGTGCCAGCAGCTTAGATGAGGTCAGGGGGTCCAAAAACATTCAGTACTTC
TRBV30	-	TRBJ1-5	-	CAWSVLGGGNQPQHF	TGTGCCTGGAGTGTACTCGGCGGAGGCAATCAGCCCCAGCATTTT
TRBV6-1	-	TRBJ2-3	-	CASEREYTQYF	TGTGCCAGCGAAAGGGAGTATACGCAGTATTTT
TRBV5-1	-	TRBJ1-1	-	CASSSNTQGAFF	TGCGCCAGCAGCTCGAACACCCAAGGGGCTTTCTTT
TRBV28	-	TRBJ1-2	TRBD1	CAAGQGVSSVGGYTF	TGTGCCGCAGGACAGGGAGTCTCCTCCGTCGGTGGCTACACCTTC
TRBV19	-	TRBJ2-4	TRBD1	CASSGTGGAKNIQYF	TGTGCCAGTAGTGGGACAGGGGGAGCCAAAAACATTCAGTACTTC
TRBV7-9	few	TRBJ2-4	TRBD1	CASSLGQGIAKNIQYF	TGTGCCAGCAGCCTCGGACAGGGGATCGCCAAAAACATTCAGTACTTC
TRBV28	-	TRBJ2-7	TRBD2	CASSPLLAVDSYEQYF	TGTGCCAGCAGCCCCCTACTAGCGGTTGACTCCTACGAGCAGTACTTC
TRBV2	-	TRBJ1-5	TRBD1	CASSEGQGALQPQHF	TGTGCCAGCAGTGAAGGGCAGGGGGCTCTTCAGCCCCAGCATTTT
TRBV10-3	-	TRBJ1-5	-	CAIRETGDGQPQHF	TGTGCCATCAGAGAGACGGGCGACGGTCAGCCCCAGCATTTT
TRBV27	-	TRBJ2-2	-	CASSLMGSNTGELFF	TGTGCCAGCAGTTTAATGGGTTCAAACACCGGGGAGCTGTTTTTT
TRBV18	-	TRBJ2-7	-	CASSPDSYEQYF	TGTGCCAGCTCACCCGACAGCTACGAGCAGTACTTC
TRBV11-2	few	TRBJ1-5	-	CASRTQGMGLVSNQPQHF	TGTGCCAGCAGAACACAGGGAATGGGGCTAGTGAGCAATCAGCCCCAGCATTTT
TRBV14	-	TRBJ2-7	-	CASSQDPNYQQYF	TGTGCCAGCAGCCAAGATCCCAACTACCAGCAGTACTTC
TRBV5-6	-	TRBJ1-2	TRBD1	CASSLDPGQSYGYTF	TGTGCCAGCAGCTTGGACCCGGGACAGAGCTATGGCTACACCTTC
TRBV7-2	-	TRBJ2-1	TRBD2	CASSLGLAGVSEQFF	TGTGCCAGCAGCTTAGGACTAGCGGGAGTGAGTGAGCAGTTCTTC
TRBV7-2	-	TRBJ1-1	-	CASSKDRGNTEAFF	TGTGCCAGCAGCAAGGACCGGGGGAACACTGAAGCTTTCTTT
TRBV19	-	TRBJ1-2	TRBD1	CASTYGQGEGGYTF	TGTGCCAGTACCTATGGACAGGGGGAAGGGGGCTACACCTTC
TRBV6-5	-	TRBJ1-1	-	CASRDIPNTEAFF	TGTGCCAGCAGGGACATACCGAACACTGAAGCTTTCTTT
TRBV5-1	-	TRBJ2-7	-	CASSRGQPADEQYF	TGCGCCAGCAGCAGAGGACAGCCAGCTGACGAGCAGTACTTC
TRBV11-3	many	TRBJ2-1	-	CASSSLGSEQFF	TGTGCCAGCAGCTCGCTTGGGAGTGAGCAGTTCTTC
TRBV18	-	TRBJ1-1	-	CASSPAGARPNTEAFF	TGTGCCAGCTCACCAGCCGGGGCCAGACCGAACACTGAAGCTTTCTTT
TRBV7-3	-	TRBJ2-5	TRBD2	CASSSGAGQTQYF	TGTGCCAGCAGCTCGGGAGCGGGACAGACCCAGTACTTC
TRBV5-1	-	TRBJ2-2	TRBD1	CASSERPTGRNTGELFF	TGCGCCAGCAGCGAGCGTCCGACAGGGAGGAACACCGGGGAGCTGTTTTTT
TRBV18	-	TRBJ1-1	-	CASSPEMNTEAFF	TGTGCCAGCTCACCAGAAATGAACACTGAAGCTTTCTTT
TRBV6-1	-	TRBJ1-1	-	CASVSMNTEAFF	TGTGCCAGCGTGTCTATGAACACTGAAGCTTTCTTT
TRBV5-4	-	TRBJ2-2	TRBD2	CASSLWTSGELFF	TGTGCCAGCAGCCTCTGGACTAGCGGGGAGCTGTTTTTT
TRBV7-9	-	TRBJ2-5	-	CASSLVTSHSETQYF	TGTGCCAGCAGCTTAGTGACTAGTCATTCGGAGACCCAGTACTTC
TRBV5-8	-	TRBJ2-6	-	CASSLRAPGANVLTF	TGTGCCAGCAGCTTGCGAGCACCTGGGGCCAACGTCCTGACTTTC
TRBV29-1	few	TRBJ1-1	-	CSVRVLNTEAFF	TGCAGCGTCCGGGTCTTGAACACTGAAGCTTTCTTT
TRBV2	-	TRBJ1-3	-	CASSEPRGSSGNTIYF	TGTGCCAGCAGTGAACCCCGGGGGAGCTCTGGAAACACCATATATTTT
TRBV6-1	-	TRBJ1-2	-	CASSEASGKYGYTF	TGTGCCAGCAGTGAAGCGTCAGGGAAATATGGCTACACCTTC
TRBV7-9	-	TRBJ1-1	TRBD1	CASSVGQGDTEAFF	TGTGCCAGCAGCGTAGGACAGGGGGACACTGAAGCTTTCTTT
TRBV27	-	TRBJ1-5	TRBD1	CASRRYRDRVDQPQHF	TGTGCCAGCAGACGTTACCGGGACAGGGTCGATCAGCCCCAGCATTTT
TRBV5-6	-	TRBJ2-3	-	CASSLRGHLSSTDTQYF	TGTGCCAGCAGCTTACGGGGACACCTATCTAGCACAGATACGCAGTATTTT
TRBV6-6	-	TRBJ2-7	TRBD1	CASRSTGGRYEQYF	TGTGCCAGCAGATCGACAGGGGGCAGGTACGAGCAGTACTTC
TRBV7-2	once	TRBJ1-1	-	CASSLKGYGTGLMNTEAFF	TGTGCCAGCAGCTTAAAAGGATATGGAACAGGGCTTATGAACACTGAAGCTTTCTTT
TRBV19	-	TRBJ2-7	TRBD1	CASRGQGGIYEQYF	TGTGCCAGTAGGGGACAGGGGGGGATCTACGAGCAGTACTTC
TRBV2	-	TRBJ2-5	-	CASSEPTAQYF	TGTGCCAGCAGTGAACCAACGGCCCAGTACTTC
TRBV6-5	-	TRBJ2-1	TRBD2	CASSYGAGVGNEQFF	TGTGCCAGCAGTTACGGAGCGGGAGTCGGAAATGAGCAGTTCTTC
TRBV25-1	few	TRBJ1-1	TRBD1	CASRGDRARNTEAFF	TGTGCCAGCAGGGGAGACAGGGCGAGGAACACTGAAGCTTTCTTT
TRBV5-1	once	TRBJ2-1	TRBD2	CASSWGLAGSYNEQFF	TGCGCCAGCAGCTGGGGACTAGCGGGCTCCTACAATGAGCAGTTCTTC
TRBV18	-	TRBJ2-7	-	CASSPDRNEQYF	TGTGCCAGCTCACCAGACAGGAACGAGCAGTACTTC
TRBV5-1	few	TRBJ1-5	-	CASSLGGRGSNQPQHF	TGCGCCAGCAGCTTGGGGGGCCGAGGGAGCAATCAGCCCCAGCATTTT
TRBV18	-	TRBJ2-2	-	CASPLTGYPATGELFF	TGTGCCAGCCCTCTGACAGGTTACCCTGCCACCGGGGAGCTGTTTTTT
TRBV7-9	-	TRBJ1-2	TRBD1	CASSRRDRNYGYTF	TGTGCCAGCAGCAGGCGGGACAGGAACTATGGCTACACCTTC